The 3 T cell receptor beta chains below were found in one sample sequenced in a study of OX40 agonist ivuxolimab in advanced cancers. Sequenced by immunoSEQ multiplex PCR; TCRdb stores in-frame clones only, minus some. Seen here are about 82,000 clones, 83% observed once, and the top ten hold 0.75% to 1%. The sample in question was CD4+ or CD8+ T cells sorted from blood, obtained in a trial of the OX40 agonist ivuxolimab. These receptors all stem from an adult with an advanced solid tumor such as melanoma, head and neck, liver or kidney cancer.

The rearrangement uses TRBV11-2 and TRBJ2-1, with 14 bases lining up with TRBD2. The CDR3 contains 16 residues. The germline gives CDR1 SGHAT, CDR2 FQNNGV. The V segment lost 1 base and the J segment 8 bases; nucleotides outside the gene matches: 4. The CDR3 bases are TGTGCCAGCAGCTTAGGAGCGGGACTAGCGGGGGATGAGCAGTTCTTC. Protein sequence: CASSLGAGLAGDEQFF.

V usage is TRBV6-6 and J usage is TRBJ1-6; 8 bases are a match to TRBD1. V lost 7 bases, J lost 7 bases, and 12 bases stayed unmatched. This CDR3 contains 16 residues. Germline-derived CDR1 and CDR2 are MNHNY and SVGAGI (reference sequence). The CDR3 protein is CASTPVQGARNSPLHF. The CDR3 DNA reads as TGTGCCAGCACCCCGGTGCAGGGGGCGAGGAATTCACCCCTCCACTTT.

V is TRBV5-6 and J is TRBJ2-3; 9 positions agree with TRBD2. CDR1 is SGHDT, CDR2 YYEEEE, per germline. V was clipped by 4 bases and J by 0 bases; unmatched bases: 6. The CDR3 runs to 16 residues. In DNA, the CDR3 is TGTGCCAGCAGCCGATTGGCGGGGGGGAGCACAGATACGCAGTATTTT. Translated, it gives CASSRLAGGSTDTQYF. Full variable domain (rest looked up from reference TRBV5-6 and TRBJ2-3): DAGVTQSPTHLIKTRGQQVTLRCSPKSGHDTVSWYQQALGQGPQFIFQYYEEEERQRGNFPDRFSGHQFPNYSSELNVNALLLGDSALYLCASSRLAGGSTDTQYFGPGTRLTVL.